A single sample is the source of the 28 T cell receptor beta chains below, sequenced in a study of response to subunit inactivated influenza vaccine. Each CDR3 protein is one row after TCRdb ran MiXCR on the RT-PCR reads. This table holds around 530,000 distinct CDR3 sequences, around 11% found once. This sample comprised PBMCs from blood, obtained on the day of vaccination. These receptors were taken from a man between 45 and 60 years old who received an inactivated influenza vaccine.

This chain uses TRBV10-3 with TRBJ2-4; D might be TRBD1 or TRBD2, each matching 5 bases. This CDR3 is built from 16 residues. Germline V CDR1 and CDR2: ENHRY, SYGVKD. V lost 5 bases, J lost 5 bases, and 19 bases lay in between. DNA of the CDR3: TGTGCCATCAGTAAAGGACTGGGGGTTCGGGAAAACATTCAGTACTTC. Protein product: CAISKGLGVRENIQYF.

This chain connects TRBV14 to TRBJ2-1, with a tentative D call TRBD2 (5 bases). Germline lookup yields CDR1 SGHDN and CDR2 FVKESK. Trimming left V 1 base short and J 5 bases short, with 12 bases between. The CDR3 is made up of 15 amino acids. As DNA, the CDR3 is TGTGCCAGCAGCCAAGGCGGGTCAACCCACAATGAGCAGTTCTTC. Its translation: CASSQGGSTHNEQFF.

A word on this clonotype: Germline is not matched at one junction end, which may reflect a read error. V and J are TRBV20-1 and TRBJ2-3, with a possible D match to TRBD2 (5 bases). Germline assignment: CDR1 DFQATT and CDR2 SNEGSKA (reference sequence). The CDR3 is made up of 17 amino acids. CDR3 DNA sequence: TGCAGTGCTAGCCCCCGGGATGGGGTCGGTAGCACAGATAAGCAGTATTTT. Encoded protein: CSASPRDGVGSTDKQYF.

This clonotype was counted many times. This sequence joins TRBV29-1 and TRBJ2-7; the D gene is possibly TRBD1 (6 bases). The CDR3 loop spans 14 amino acids. The germline gives CDR1 SQVTM, CDR2 ANQGSEA. V shed 3 bases and J shed 2 bases, with 14 bases lying between them. CDR3 DNA sequence: TGCAGCGTTGAGACCCGAGCAGGGGCCTACGAGCAGTACTTC. It specifies CSVETRAGAYEQYF.

This clonotype was seen many times. The chain combines TRBV15 with TRBJ2-2, with D maybe TRBD2 (6 bases). CDR1 and CDR2 from the germline V gene are LNHNV and YYDKDF (reference sequence). The CDR3 spans 15 residues. V was clipped by 0 bases and J by 3 bases, with 8 bases between them. The CDR3 protein is CATSRDGGYTGELFF. DNA of the CDR3: TGTGCCACCAGCAGAGATGGGGGGTACACCGGGGAGCTGTTTTTT.

This clonotype was recorded at least ten times. The genes are TRBV20-1 and TRBJ2-1; D is perhaps TRBD1 or TRBD2 (7 bases each). Germline assignment: CDR1 DFQATT and CDR2 SNEGSKA (reference sequence). This CDR3 comprises 14 residues. V was clipped by 1 base and J by 15 bases, with 22 bases between them. Here the CDR3 reads CSARVRRDREGTFF. The CDR3 nucleotides are TGCAGTGCTAGAGTCCGTCGAGACAGGGAGGGTACGTTCTTC.

This sequence joins TRBV6-5 and TRBJ2-1, with D possibly being TRBD1 or TRBD2 (5 bases each). Germline CDR1 reads MNHEY; CDR2 reads SVGAGI. The CDR3 totals 12 residues. The V end was cut by 4 bases, the J end by 10 bases, with 11 bases between. CDR3 nucleotides: TGTGCCAGCAGTTCCAGGGAGACGGAGCAGTTCTTC. Its protein product is CASSSRETEQFF.

The V call is TRBV9, the J call TRBJ2-3; TRBD2 agrees at 9 bases. CDR1 SGDLS and CDR2 YYNGEE come from the germline V gene. This CDR3 region has 18 residues. The trim removed 4 bases at V and 2 bases at J, leaving 14 bases unmatched. CDR3 nucleotide sequence: TGTGCCAGCAGCTCCAGTGGAAGCGGGAGGCCACCCACAGATACGCAGTATTTT. It specifies CASSSSGSGRPPTDTQYF.

The chain has TRBV20-1 and TRBJ2-1; TRBD2 is a possible D gene (6 bases). Trimming removed 0 bases at V and 2 bases at J, with 11 bases between. Germline V lookup: CDR1 DFQATT, CDR2 SNEGSKA (reference sequence). The CDR3 extends over 15 amino acids. For the CDR3, the DNA is TGCAGTGCTAGAGATCGGGAGACTCCCTACAATGAGCAGTTCTTC. It yields the protein CSARDRETPYNEQFF.

This clonotype has only a few counts. V gene TRBV5-1 combines with J gene TRBJ2-1; no firm D call. V lost 0 bases and J lost 2, with 12 bases in between. The CDR3 spans 16 residues. Germline V gene sequence: CDR1 SGHRS, CDR2 YFSETQ. CDR3 coding DNA: TGCGCCAGCAGCTTGGTGGTGGGATCCGCCTACAATGAGCAGTTCTTC. Its protein product is CASSLVVGSAYNEQFF.

Of note for this clonotype: A junction boundary mismatches the germline segment, possibly from a read error. The rearrangement links TRBV2 to TRBJ2-7; possible D gene TRBD2, 6 bases. Germline CDR1 and CDR2: SNHLY and FYNNEI. This CDR3 has 14 residues. CDR3 sequence: CASRSKQGLYEHYF. The CDR3 nucleotides read TGTGCCAGCAGGTCTAAGCAGGGACTCTACGAGCACTACTTC.

This clonotype was counted at least ten times. This chain joins TRBV5-1 and TRBJ1-2; 7 bases match TRBD1. CDR1 is SGHRS, CDR2 YFSETQ, per germline. The junction had 5 bases not matched to a gene; V was cut back by 2 bases and J by 4 bases. The CDR3 covers 14 residues. CDR3 loop: CASSLNRDSYGYTF. In DNA, the CDR3 is TGCGCCAGCAGCTTAAACAGGGACAGCTATGGCTACACCTTC.

In this sample, this clonotype turned up many times. CDR3 sequence reads: CASIDRTGSGTGELFF. In DNA form, the CDR3 reads TGTGCCAGCATTGACCGAACAGGGAGCGGCACCGGGGAGCTGTTTTTT. The chain uses TRBV6-2 or TRBV6-3 and TRBJ2-2; D may be TRBD1 (6 bases). CDR1 MNHEY and CDR2 SVGEGT come from the germline V gene. Trimming took off 7 bases at V and 4 bases at J, with 19 bases between the two ends. This CDR3 has 16 residues.

This clonotype appeared many times. This chain connects TRBV28 to TRBJ2-1, with D perhaps matching TRBD1 or TRBD2 (6 bases each). The CDR3 has 17 amino acids. V was pared by 4 bases and J by 4 bases, with 20 bases between. Germline V gene sequence: CDR1 MDHEN, CDR2 SYDVKM. CDR3 DNA: TGTGCCAGCAGTTCACCCGTGGCAGGGGAGGATTACAATGAGCAGTTCTTC. Translating gives CASSSPVAGEDYNEQFF.

This clonotype was counted between two and nine times. The rearrangement links TRBV5-5 to TRBJ1-1, with no clear D. The CDR3 loop spans 17 amino acids. Germline V gene sequence: CDR1 SGHKS, CDR2 YYEKEE (reference sequence). The V end was cut by 4 bases, the J end by 1 base, with 20 bases between. CDR3 in DNA: TGTGCCAGCAGCGGGCCGCTTGGGAAGTACCCGAACACTGAAGCTTTCTTT. Residues: CASSGPLGKYPNTEAFF.

The chain employs TRBV5-1 and TRBJ2-6; TRBD1 matches 9 bases. The CDR3 extends over 18 amino acids. J lost 3 bases, V lost 3 bases, and 10 bases had no gene match. The V gene's germline CDR1 is SGHRS and CDR2 YFSETQ. The CDR3 DNA sequence: TGCGCCAGCAGCTACGGGACAGGGCTTTTTGGTGGGGCCAACGTCCTGACTTTC. It encodes CASSYGTGLFGGANVLTF.

This clonotype was found a few times. V gene TRBV7-2 combines with J gene TRBJ2-2; 8 nucleotides align to TRBD2. The CDR3 has 16 residues. Germline CDR1 is SGHTA and CDR2 is FQGNSA. J lost 2 bases, V lost 5 bases, and 7 bases had no gene match. The CDR3 is CASSGQAGVNTGELFF. The CDR3 nucleotides are TGTGCCAGCAGCGGTCAAGCGGGAGTAAACACCGGGGAGCTGTTTTTT.

This clonotype was detected a few times. The chain joins TRBV2 to TRBJ1-5; D not resolved. This CDR3 region has 13 residues. The germline CDR1 and CDR2 sequences are SNHLY and FYNNEI. V lost 6 bases, J lost 2 bases, and 8 bases lay in between. This chain's CDR3 is CASRRVRNQPQHF. The CDR3 coding sequence is TGTGCCAGCAGAAGGGTACGCAATCAGCCCCAGCATTTT.

The gene calls are TRBV30 and TRBJ1-2, with D possibly matching TRBD1 (6 bases). In germline, CDR1 is GTSNPN, CDR2 SVGIG (reference sequence). V lost 3 bases and J 2 bases, leaving 16 bases between the germline ends. This CDR3 region has 15 residues. CDR3 loop: CAWSYISQGNYGYTF. The DNA of the CDR3 is TGTGCCTGGAGCTACATTAGCCAGGGGAACTATGGCTACACCTTC. The full variable domain, completed using reference TRBV30 and TRBJ1-2, is SQTIHQWPATLVQPVGSPLSLECTVEGTSNPNLYWYRQAAGRGLQLLFYSVGIGQISSEVPQNLSASRPQDRQFILSSKKLLLSDSGFYLCAWSYISQGNYGYTFGSGTRLTVV.

This clonotype was counted many times. The J gene is TRBJ2-3, the V gene TRBV15, with TRBD2 as a possible D gene (6 bases). Trimming took 2 bases from V and 6 from J, leaving 15 bases between them. The CDR3 is 15 amino acids. Germline V lookup: CDR1 LNHNV, CDR2 YYDKDF (reference sequence). The CDR3 DNA is TGTGCCACCAGCAGACCATGGTCGGGGGATGATACGCAGTATTTT. It encodes CATSRPWSGDDTQYF.

This chain joins TRBV7-6 and TRBJ2-1, with unresolved D. Per germline, CDR1 SGHVS and CDR2 FNYEAQ. The CDR3 covers 14 residues. Trimming cost V 5 bases and J 5 bases, with 13 bases left between them. The CDR3 sequence: CASSGFGRDNEQFF. CDR3 nucleotides: TGTGCCAGCAGCGGATTCGGACGGGACAATGAGCAGTTCTTC.

This clonotype has a handful of counts. This rearrangement joins TRBV14 to TRBJ2-7, with 10 bases that match TRBD1. CDR1 and CDR2 (germline): SGHDN, FVKESK. The CDR3 is 16 residues long. With V trimmed by 0 bases and J by 4 bases, 6 bases remained unmatched. CDR3 nucleotides: TGTGCCAGCAGCCAAGATATAAGGACAGGGGGATACGAGCAGTACTTC. This encodes CASSQDIRTGGYEQYF.

This clonotype was seen many times. This chain connects TRBV29-1 to TRBJ2-7, with 7 bases lining up with TRBD2. CDR1 is SQVTM, CDR2 ANQGSEA, per germline. The CDR3 has 14 amino acids. V dropped 2 bases and J dropped 3; count of bases not matched to a gene: 7. The CDR3 DNA is TGCAGCGTTGAAAGCGGGACCGACCTCTACGAGCAGTACTTC. It translates to CSVESGTDLYEQYF.

This clonotype was seen at least ten times. The genes are TRBV5-6 and TRBJ2-2; TRBD2 agrees at 9 bases. V was clipped by 1 base and J by 5 bases; unmatched bases: 15. The V gene's germline CDR1 is SGHDT and CDR2 YYEEEE. This CDR3 comprises 19 residues. CDR3 region: CASSLSLAGSSVETGELFF. CDR3 coding DNA: TGTGCCAGCAGCTTGTCCCTAGCGGGGTCGAGTGTGGAGACCGGGGAGCTGTTTTTT.

This clonotype has just a few counts. The rearrangement uses TRBV29-1 and TRBJ1-2; D is ambiguous. CDR1 and CDR2 from the germline V gene are SQVTM and ANQGSEA. The CDR3 contains 13 residues. Between the trimmed V and J ends, which lost 4 bases and 10 bases, there was a span of 19 bases. The CDR3 sequence is CSVAAGPSTLYTF. Here the CDR3 DNA reads TGCAGCGTTGCAGCAGGCCCGTCGACTCTCTACACCTTC.

This clonotype was detected many times. The gene calls are TRBV20-1 and TRBJ1-1, with D perhaps TRBD1 (5 bases). Trimming took 3 bases from V and 3 from J, leaving 14 bases between them. The CDR3 loop spans 14 amino acids. Germline-derived CDR1 and CDR2 are DFQATT and SNEGSKA (reference sequence). The CDR3 DNA follows: TGCAGTGCTAGGGCAGCTTGGGGGGACACTGAAGCTTTCTTT. As protein: CSARAAWGDTEAFF.

This clonotype was observed many times. The V and J genes are TRBV5-1 and TRBJ1-2; D not resolved. The V gene lost 4 bases and the J gene lost 4 bases, with 11 bases spanning the gap. CDR3 size: 13 residues. The V gene's germline CDR1 is SGHRS and CDR2 YFSETQ. The CDR3 is CASSPGRLYGYTF. CDR3 coding DNA: TGCGCCAGCAGCCCCGGTCGGCTCTATGGCTACACCTTC.

The chain couples TRBV2 to TRBJ1-6; D unclear. CDR1 is SNHLY, CDR2 FYNNEI, per germline. Between the trimmed V and J ends, which lost 3 bases and 10 bases, there was a span of 10 bases. This CDR3 is 13 amino acids long. CDR3 loop: CASSDGGFSPLHF. The CDR3 DNA reads TGTGCCAGCAGTGATGGAGGGTTCTCACCCCTCCACTTT.